This TCR beta chain was documented in a study of blood T cells in healthy people across ages. CDR3 length: 15 residues. Trimming took 1 base from V and 0 from J, leaving 9 bases between them. Germline V gene data show CDR1 as DFQATT and CDR2 as SNEGSKA (reference sequence). The authors ran a second PCR of about 6 to 11 cycles using a sample-barcoded 5' primer and a J-beta primer mix. Each TCR beta cDNA got a 12-nucleotide random molecular identifier. TCRdb reanalysed the 5' RACE reads using MiXCR and keeps one entry per CDR3 protein. Of roughly 680,000 distinct CDR3 sequences listed, over 20% are singletons.

Material for sequencing was blood. The clonotype originates from a man aged 70-80 years in good health. The gene calls are TRBV20-1 and TRBJ1-4, with a tentative D call TRBD1 (6 bases). The CDR3 sequence: CSARGTEATNEKLFF. For the CDR3, the DNA is TGCAGTGCTAGAGGGACAGAAGCAACTAATGAAAAACTGTTTTTT.